This entry describes one T cell receptor beta chain. This entry comes from a study of blood T cell repertoires in COVID-19. Trimming took 4 bases from V and 7 from J, leaving 7 bases between them. The germline V gene has CDR1 SGHRS and CDR2 YFSETQ. The CDR3 runs 11 residues. The authors' processing: Reference gene primer amplification in the assay estimated nucleated cell counts. TCRdb's copy holds only in-frame clones and misses some; the assay was immunoSEQ multiplex PCR. V and J calls and clone size are copied from that table; D and trimming were computed from the DNA. The repertoire holds under 45,000 clones, with approximately 80% as singletons.

This clonotype originated in a man in his 60s with active COVID-19. The chain combines TRBV5-1 with TRBJ2-3; D is undetermined. Sequencing was carried out using peripheral blood. In DNA, the CDR3 is TGCGCCAGCAGCCTAACCAATACGCAGTATTTT. Translating it yields CASSLTNTQYF.